This T cell receptor (beta chain) was sequenced for a study of vaccination and CD4 T cells after COVID-19. On the study more broadly: Investigators drew the post-COVID samples a median around 93 days after diagnosis, with a range of 35 to 161. The study's findings and limits: Median SARS-CoV-2-reactive clonotype numbers went from roughly 19 to 38; this increase was not significant.

Sequenced with the Oncomine TCR Beta short-read assay was DNA taken from cultured CD4+ T cells. Via MiXCR, TCRdb re-called the PCR reads, giving one row per CDR3 protein. The table lists about 14,000 distinct CDR3 sequences, roughly 45% of them singletons. Treatment reported: roughly 10-day PBMC culture with coronavirus spike peptide pools or control peptides (ViraFEST assay). March to December 2020 was the span of positive PCR dates, which predated US Alpha, Beta and Delta variants. Only a few counts were recorded for this clonotype. No antigen is known for it. CDR1 and CDR2 from the germline V gene are SGHNT and YENEEA. CDR3 length: 11 amino acids. Trimming shortened V by 0 bases and J by 10 bases, and 6 bases separated the two germline ends.

The sequence derives from a human donor with COVID-19. The chain has TRBV11-3 and TRBJ1-1; the D is unclear. The sample comprised cultured CD4+ T cells from blood. As DNA, the CDR3 is TGTGCCAGCAGCTTAGATTCCGTAGCTTTCTTT. Translating gives CASSLDSVAFF. The full variable domain, completed using reference TRBV11-3 and TRBJ1-1, is EAGVVQSPRYKIIEKKQPVAFWCNPISGHNTLYWYLQNLGQGPELLIRYENEEAVDDSQLPKDRFSAERLKGVDSTLKIQPAELGDSAVYLCASSLDSVAFFGQGTRLTVV.